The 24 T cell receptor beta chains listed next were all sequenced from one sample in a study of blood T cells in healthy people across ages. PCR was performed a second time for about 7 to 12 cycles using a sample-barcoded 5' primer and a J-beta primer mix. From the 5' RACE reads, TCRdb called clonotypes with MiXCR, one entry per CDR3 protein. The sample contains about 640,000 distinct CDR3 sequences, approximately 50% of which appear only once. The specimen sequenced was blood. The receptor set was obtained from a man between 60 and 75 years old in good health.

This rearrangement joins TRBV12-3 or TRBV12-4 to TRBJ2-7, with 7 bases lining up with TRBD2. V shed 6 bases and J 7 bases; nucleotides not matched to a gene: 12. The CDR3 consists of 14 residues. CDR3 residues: CASRRGVTYNEQYF. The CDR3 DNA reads TGTGCCAGCAGACGGGGGGTCACCTACAATGAGCAGTACTTC.

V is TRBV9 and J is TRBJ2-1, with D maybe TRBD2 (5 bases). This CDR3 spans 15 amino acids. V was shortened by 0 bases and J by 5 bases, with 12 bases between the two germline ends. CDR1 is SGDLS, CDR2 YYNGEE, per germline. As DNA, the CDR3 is TGTGCCAGCAGCGTAGCATCCGGGAACAACAATGAGCAGTTCTTC. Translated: CASSVASGNNNEQFF.

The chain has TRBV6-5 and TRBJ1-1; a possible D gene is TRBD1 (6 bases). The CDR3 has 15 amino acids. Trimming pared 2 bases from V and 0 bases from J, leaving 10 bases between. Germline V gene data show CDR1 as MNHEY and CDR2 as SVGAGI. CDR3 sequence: CASSYQGMMNTEAFF. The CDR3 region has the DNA TGTGCCAGCAGTTACCAGGGGATGATGAACACTGAAGCTTTCTTT.

The CDR3 region has the DNA TGTGCCAGCAGTGCAGAGGGTTTTGGCTACAATGAGCAGTTCTTC. Its protein is CASSAEGFGYNEQFF. This chain uses TRBV6-1 with TRBJ2-1, with D tentatively TRBD2 (5 bases). Germline CDR1 is MNHNS and CDR2 is SASEGT. V was shortened by 4 bases and J by 3 bases, with 13 bases between the two germline ends. CDR3 length: 15 amino acids.

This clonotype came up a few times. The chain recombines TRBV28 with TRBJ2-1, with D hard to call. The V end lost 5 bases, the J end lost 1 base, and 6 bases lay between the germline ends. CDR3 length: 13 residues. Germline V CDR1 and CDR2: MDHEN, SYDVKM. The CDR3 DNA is TGTGCCAGCAGTGAGAGATCCTACAATGAGCAGTTCTTC. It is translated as CASSERSYNEQFF.

CDR3 nucleotide sequence: TGCGCCAGCAGCCAAGATAGGGGACTACAAGAGACCCAGTACTTC. Translated, it gives CASSQDRGLQETQYF. This chain uses TRBV4-1 with TRBJ2-5, with 7 bases aligning to TRBD2. Germline values: CDR1 MGHRA, CDR2 YSYEKL. The CDR3 totals 15 residues. After removal of 0 bases from V and 2 bases from J, the junction contained 3 bases not matched to a gene.

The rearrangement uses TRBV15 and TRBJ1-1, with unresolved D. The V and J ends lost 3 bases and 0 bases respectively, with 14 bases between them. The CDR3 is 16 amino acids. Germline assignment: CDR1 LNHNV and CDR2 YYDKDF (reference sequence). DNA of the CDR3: TGTGCCACCAGCAGGGGAGGAGGGAGCTTGAACACTGAAGCTTTCTTT. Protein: CATSRGGGSLNTEAFF.

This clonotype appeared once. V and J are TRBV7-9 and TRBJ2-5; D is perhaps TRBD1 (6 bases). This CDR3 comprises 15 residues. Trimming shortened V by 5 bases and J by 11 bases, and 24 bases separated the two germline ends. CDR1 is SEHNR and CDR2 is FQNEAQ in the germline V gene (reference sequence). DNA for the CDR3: TGTGCCAGCAGCCACCCCCCGCCAGGGGACAATGAGCAGTACTTC. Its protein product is CASSHPPPGDNEQYF.

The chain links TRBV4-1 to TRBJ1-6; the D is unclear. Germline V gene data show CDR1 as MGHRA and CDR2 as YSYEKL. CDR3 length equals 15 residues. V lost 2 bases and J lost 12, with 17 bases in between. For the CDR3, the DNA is TGCGCCAGCAGCCAACAAGGGCTTCGGGCGGGACCCCTCCACTTT. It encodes CASSQQGLRAGPLHF.

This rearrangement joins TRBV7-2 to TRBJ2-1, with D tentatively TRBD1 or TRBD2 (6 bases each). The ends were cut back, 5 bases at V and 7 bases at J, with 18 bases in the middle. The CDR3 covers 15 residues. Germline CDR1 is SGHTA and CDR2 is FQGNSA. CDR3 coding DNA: TGTGCCAGCAGCGGAGGAGGGGGGCGCAAGAATGAGCAGTTCTTC. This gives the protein CASSGGGGRKNEQFF.

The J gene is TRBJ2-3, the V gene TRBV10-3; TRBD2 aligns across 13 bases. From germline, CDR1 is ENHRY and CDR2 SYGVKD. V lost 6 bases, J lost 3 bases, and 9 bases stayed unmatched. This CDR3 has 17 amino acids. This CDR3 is CAISRTSGGGNTDTQYF. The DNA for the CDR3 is TGTGCCATCAGCCGGACTAGCGGGGGCGGGAATACAGATACGCAGTATTTT.

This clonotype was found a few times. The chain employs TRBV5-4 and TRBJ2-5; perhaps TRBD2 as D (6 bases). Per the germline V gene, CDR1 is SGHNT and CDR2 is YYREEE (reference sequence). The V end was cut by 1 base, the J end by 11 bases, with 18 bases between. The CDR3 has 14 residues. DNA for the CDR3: TGTGCCAGCAGCTTGTACCAGGGTACGGGGGAGCAGTACTTC. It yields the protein CASSLYQGTGEQYF. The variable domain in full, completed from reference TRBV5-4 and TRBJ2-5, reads ETGVTQSPTHLIKTRGQQVTLRCSSQSGHNTVSWYQQALGQGPQFIFQYYREEENGRGNFPPRFSGLQFPNYSSELNVNALELDDSALYLCASSLYQGTGEQYFGPGTRLLVL.

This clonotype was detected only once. The CDR3 sequence is CASSYKGEAFF. The CDR3 bases are TGTGCCAGCAGTTACAAGGGGGAGGCTTTCTTT. The V gene is TRBV6-6, the J gene TRBJ1-1, with D possibly being TRBD1 (6 bases). The germline V gene has CDR1 MNHNY and CDR2 SVGAGI (reference sequence). CDR3 length: 11 amino acids. Between the trimmed V and J ends, which lost 2 bases and 11 bases, there was a span of 9 bases.

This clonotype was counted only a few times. CDR3 coding DNA: TGTGCCAGCGGGACAGGGGGCCCTAGGCAGTTCTTC. It codes for CASGTGGPRQFF. The gene calls are TRBV6-1 and TRBJ2-1; 12 nucleotides agree with TRBD1. The CDR3 loop spans 12 amino acids. J gave up 12 bases and V 8 bases, and 5 bases lay outside the gene matches. Germline V gene lookup returns CDR1 MNHNS and CDR2 SASEGT.

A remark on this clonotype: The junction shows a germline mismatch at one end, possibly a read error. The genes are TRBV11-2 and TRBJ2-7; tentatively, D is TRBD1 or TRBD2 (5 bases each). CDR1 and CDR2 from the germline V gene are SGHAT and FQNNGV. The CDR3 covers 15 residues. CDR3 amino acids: CASGLGQGGGYEQYF. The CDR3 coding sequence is TGTGCCAGCGGCTTAGGACAAGGAGGTGGATACGAGCAGTACTTC.

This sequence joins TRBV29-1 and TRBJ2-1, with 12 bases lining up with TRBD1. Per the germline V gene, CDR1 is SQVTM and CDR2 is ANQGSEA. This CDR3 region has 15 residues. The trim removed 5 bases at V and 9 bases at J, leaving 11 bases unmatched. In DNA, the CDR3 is TGCAGCGTTTCCGGGACAGGGGGCGCTCAGGGTGAGCAGTTCTTC. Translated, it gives CSVSGTGGAQGEQFF.

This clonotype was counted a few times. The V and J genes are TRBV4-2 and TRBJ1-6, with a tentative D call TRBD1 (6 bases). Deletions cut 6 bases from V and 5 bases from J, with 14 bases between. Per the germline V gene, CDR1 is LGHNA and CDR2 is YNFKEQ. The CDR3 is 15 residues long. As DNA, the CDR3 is TGTGCCAGCAGGCTGGACAGCCTCGATAATTCACCCCTCCACTTT. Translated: CASRLDSLDNSPLHF.

The CDR3 nucleotides are TGTGCCAGCAGTCGTAAGGGAGATACGCAGTATTTT. This encodes CASSRKGDTQYF. The V and J genes are TRBV28 and TRBJ2-3; no clear D. Between the trimmed V and J ends, which lost 5 bases and 5 bases, there was a span of 8 bases. There are 12 residues in the CDR3. Germline CDR1 is MDHEN and CDR2 is SYDVKM.

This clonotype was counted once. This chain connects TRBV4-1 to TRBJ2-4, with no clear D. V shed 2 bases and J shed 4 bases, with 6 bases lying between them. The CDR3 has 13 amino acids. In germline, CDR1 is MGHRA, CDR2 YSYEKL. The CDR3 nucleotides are TGCGCCAGCAGCCAAAGGCTGAAAAACATTCAGTACTTC. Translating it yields CASSQRLKNIQYF.

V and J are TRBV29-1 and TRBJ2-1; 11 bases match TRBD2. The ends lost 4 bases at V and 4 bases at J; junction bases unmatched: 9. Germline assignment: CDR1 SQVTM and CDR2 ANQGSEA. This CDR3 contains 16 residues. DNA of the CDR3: TGCAGCGTTGGTACTACTAGCGGGGGCGGATACAATGAGCAGTTCTTC. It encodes CSVGTTSGGGYNEQFF.

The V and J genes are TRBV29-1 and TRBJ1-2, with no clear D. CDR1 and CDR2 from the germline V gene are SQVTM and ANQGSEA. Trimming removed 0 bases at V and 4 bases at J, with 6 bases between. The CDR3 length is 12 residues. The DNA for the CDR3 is TGCAGCGTTGAAGACTCTATCTATGGCTACACCTTC. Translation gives CSVEDSIYGYTF.

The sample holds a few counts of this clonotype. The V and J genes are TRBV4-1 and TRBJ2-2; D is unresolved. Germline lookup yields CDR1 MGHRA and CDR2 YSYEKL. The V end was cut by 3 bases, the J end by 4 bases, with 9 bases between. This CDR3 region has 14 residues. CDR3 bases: TGCGCCAGCAGCCACCCGACATCCACCGGGGAGCTGTTTTTT. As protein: CASSHPTSTGELFF.

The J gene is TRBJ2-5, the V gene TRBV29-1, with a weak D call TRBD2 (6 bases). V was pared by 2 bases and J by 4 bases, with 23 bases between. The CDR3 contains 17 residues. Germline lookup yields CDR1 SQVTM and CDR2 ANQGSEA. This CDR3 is CSVERAGTPPAVETQYF. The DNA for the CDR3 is TGCAGCGTTGAAAGGGCGGGAACACCTCCCGCAGTAGAGACCCAGTACTTC.

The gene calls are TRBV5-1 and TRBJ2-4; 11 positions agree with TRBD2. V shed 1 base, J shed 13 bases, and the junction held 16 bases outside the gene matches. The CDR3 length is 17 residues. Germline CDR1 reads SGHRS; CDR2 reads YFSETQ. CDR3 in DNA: TGCGCCAGCAGCTTGTGGGGATCAACTAGCGGGAGTGCTGAGCAGTACTTC. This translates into CASSLWGSTSGSAEQYF.